This T cell receptor beta chain stems from a study of T cell responses to AZD1222 COVID-19 vaccine. The CDR3 consists of 14 residues. Germline V CDR1 and CDR2: LNHDA, SQIVND (reference sequence). V lost 6 bases and J 2 bases, leaving 11 bases between the germline ends. This clone has only one observation. TCRdb keeps only in-frame clones here, not all; method: immunoSEQ multiplex PCR. This sample has 100,000 or so clones, with 75% to 95% found just once. The chain uses TRBV19 and TRBJ1-3; a weak D match, TRBD1 (5 bases). This receptor was taken from an adult in good health. This specimen was peripheral blood, taken on day 0 of AZD1222 vaccination. The CDR3 spells CASRRSGAGNTIYF. CDR3 sequence (DNA): TGTGCCAGTAGGCGGTCGGGGGCTGGAAACACCATATATTTT.